The present T cell receptor beta chain was sequenced within a study of T cell responses to AZD1222 COVID-19 vaccine. Whole-study results and caveats: It should be noted that donors were predominantly white British and more often female, and clonal diversity was possibly underestimated. Among those given AZD1222, only 6 or 7 were seropositive at baseline. Repertoire sampling occurred only after the peak T cell response.

Note on this clone: Its specificity is unknown.

The ends were cut back, 2 bases at V and 1 base at J, with 14 bases in the middle. CDR1 is MNHEY, CDR2 SVGAGI, per germline. The CDR3 loop spans 16 amino acids. Second doses were pooled across both intervals (about 4 or about 12 weeks). The data were produced by immunoSEQ multiplex PCR, yet TCRdb's version contains in-frame clones alone and is incomplete. The top ten hold approximately 3.2% of the sample, which has around 78,000 clones, 90% seen once. The material was peripheral blood, obtained 28 days after the second AZD1222 dose. This chain connects TRBV6-5 to TRBJ1-1, with D maybe TRBD1 (6 bases). The sequence came from an adult who received the AZD1222 COVID-19 vaccine. The CDR3 loop is CASSYSGGLGNTEAFF. DNA for the CDR3: TGTGCCAGCAGTTACAGTGGGGGGCTGGGGAACACTGAAGCTTTCTTT.